This TCR beta chain was profiled in a study of control samples from healthy donors and cancer patients. Between the trimmed V and J ends, which lost 4 bases and 4 bases, there was a span of 9 bases. This CDR3 is 13 amino acids long. Germline CDR1 reads SGHRS; CDR2 reads YFSETQ. Measured with immunoSEQ multiplex PCR; TCRdb has only the in-frame clones, and not every one. The data hold about 160,000 clones, with roughly 89% observed a single time. Source material: blood. This receptor was identified in a young man in good health. The V and J genes are TRBV5-1 and TRBJ1-3; D remains ambiguous. This chain's CDR3 is CASSPDTGNTIYF. The CDR3 bases are TGCGCCAGCAGCCCTGACACAGGAAACACCATATATTTT.